This passage covers 20 T cell receptor beta chains from one sample sequenced in a study of T cell responses to AZD1222 COVID-19 vaccine. The assay was immunoSEQ multiplex PCR, and TCRdb's table has in-frame clones only and misses some. The table has around 120,000 clones, 85% to 95% seen once. The sequences come from peripheral blood, collected 28 days after the second AZD1222 dose. The receptors originated from an adult who received the AZD1222 COVID-19 vaccine.

J is TRBJ2-5 and V is TRBV7-2; a weak D match, TRBD1 (5 bases). The CDR3 is 15 residues long. Germline CDR1 reads SGHTA; CDR2 reads FQGNSA. V was cut by 1 base and J by 4 bases, with 13 bases left in between. CDR3 in amino acids: CASSLVQVRGETQYF. CDR3 coding DNA: TGTGCCAGCAGCTTAGTACAGGTGCGAGGAGAGACCCAGTACTTC.

This chain uses TRBV27 with TRBJ2-3, with 14 nucleotides matching TRBD2. The CDR3 totals 20 residues. After removal of 6 bases from V and 2 bases from J, the junction contained 16 bases not matched to a gene. The germline V gene encodes CDR1 MNHEY and CDR2 SMNVEV (reference sequence). The DNA of the CDR3 is TGTGCCAGCAGCCCTGACAGGTTAGGACTAGCGGGAGGTTACACAGATACGCAGTATTTT. Protein: CASSPDRLGLAGGYTDTQYF.

The V and J genes are TRBV4-3 and TRBJ1-1, with D unresolved. The CDR3 totals 15 residues. Germline-derived CDR1 and CDR2 are LGHNA and YSLEER. Deletions cut 2 bases from V and 0 bases from J, with 10 bases between. The CDR3 protein is CASSQLVGLNTEAFF. The CDR3 DNA is TGCGCCAGCAGCCAACTAGTCGGACTGAACACTGAAGCTTTCTTT.

This sequence joins TRBV7-2 and TRBJ2-5, with D perhaps TRBD1 (5 bases). V was clipped by 6 bases and J by 1 base, with 15 bases between them. Germline V lookup: CDR1 SGHTA, CDR2 FQGNSA. The CDR3 has 15 amino acids. The CDR3 loop is CASRPPGIGQETQYF. In DNA, the CDR3 is TGTGCCAGCAGGCCCCCAGGGATAGGCCAAGAGACCCAGTACTTC.

This clone appeared a few times. The V call is TRBV5-1, the J call TRBJ2-1; D is ambiguous. V dropped 0 bases and J dropped 0 bases, with 7 bases sitting between them. CDR1 is SGHRS and CDR2 is YFSETQ in the germline V gene. The CDR3 loop spans 15 amino acids. Here the CDR3 DNA reads TGCGCCAGCAGCTTGGAACTTCGCTCCTACAATGAGCAGTTCTTC. Its protein is CASSLELRSYNEQFF.

J is TRBJ1-6 and V is TRBV4-1; D call uncertain. The CDR3 runs 13 residues. V lost 4 bases and J 9 bases, leaving 10 bases between the germline ends. Germline V gene data show CDR1 as MGHRA and CDR2 as YSYEKL. The CDR3 loop reads CASSPGLSSPLHF. DNA of the CDR3: TGCGCCAGCAGCCCAGGACTCAGTTCACCCCTCCACTTT.

The chain recombines TRBV20-1 with TRBJ1-2, with 11 positions matching TRBD1. The CDR3 length is 20 residues. The V gene end was trimmed by 3 bases and the J gene end by 0 bases; junction bases not matched to a gene: 18. The germline gives CDR1 DFQATT, CDR2 SNEGSKA (reference sequence). The CDR3 region is CSASPSSHRGQGVSNYGYTF. CDR3 DNA sequence: TGCAGTGCTAGTCCATCCAGTCACCGGGGACAGGGGGTTTCTAACTATGGCTACACCTTC.

Only a few counts were recorded for this clone. V usage is TRBV27 and J usage is TRBJ2-7, with a tentative D call TRBD2 (6 bases). CDR1 is MNHEY and CDR2 is SMNVEV in the germline V gene (reference sequence). V dropped 8 bases and J dropped 3 bases, with 14 bases sitting between them. The CDR3 consists of 13 residues. The CDR3 here is CASRSYGSYEQYF. The DNA for the CDR3 is TGTGCCAGCCGAAGTTACGGGAGCTACGAGCAGTACTTC.

CDR3 nucleotide sequence: TGTGCCACCAGCAGGCGCGGGGGGGCGGGAGATACGCAGTATTTT. Amino acids: CATSRRGGAGDTQYF. The chain recombines TRBV15 with TRBJ2-3; 9 bases are shared with TRBD2. The germline V gene encodes CDR1 LNHNV and CDR2 YYDKDF (reference sequence). The CDR3 totals 15 residues. V was pared by 3 bases and J by 5 bases, with 6 bases of the junction left unmatched.

This clone was recorded once. V is TRBV7-8 and J is TRBJ1-5; 11 bases agree with TRBD1. V lost 5 bases to trimming and J lost 6 bases; unmatched junction nucleotides: 12. This CDR3 comprises 17 residues. Germline V gene sequence: CDR1 SGHVS, CDR2 FQNEAQ. CDR3 sequence reads: CASSPWRSGTGGQPQHF. The CDR3 nucleotides are TGTGCCAGCAGCCCATGGAGGTCCGGGACAGGGGGTCAGCCCCAGCATTTT.

This chain connects TRBV4-2 to TRBJ2-7, with 13 bases identical to TRBD2. Trimming removed 0 bases from V and 3 bases from J; junction bases left unmatched: 11. CDR3 length equals 19 residues. Germline V gives CDR1 LGHNA, CDR2 YNFKEQ. CDR3 nucleotide sequence: TGTGCCAGCAGCCAAGATCGAGGCGTAGGGACTAGCGGGATCTACGAGCAGTACTTC. This sequence encodes CASSQDRGVGTSGIYEQYF.

The chain carries TRBV29-1 and TRBJ2-2; weak D call: TRBD2 (5 bases). The CDR3 runs to 12 residues. Germline loops: CDR1 SQVTM, CDR2 ANQGSEA. V was cut by 6 bases and J by 5 bases, with 10 bases left in between. CDR3 sequence: CSVIEGTGELFF. CDR3 in DNA: TGCAGCGTGATCGAGGGTACCGGGGAGCTGTTTTTT.

V is TRBV5-1 and J is TRBJ1-3, with D possibly being TRBD1 (6 bases). The V and J ends lost 4 bases and 1 base respectively, with 18 bases between them. Germline V CDR1 and CDR2: SGHRS, YFSETQ. This CDR3 is 17 amino acids long. The CDR3 spells CASSTLGARASGNTIYF. As DNA, the CDR3 is TGCGCCAGCAGCACTTTGGGGGCCCGGGCGTCTGGAAACACCATATATTTT.

The chain couples TRBV6-2 or TRBV6-3 to TRBJ1-2; D call uncertain. Per the germline V gene, CDR1 is MNHEY and CDR2 is SVGEGT. CDR3 length equals 15 residues. V gave up 0 bases and J gave up 2 bases, with 10 bases separating them. The CDR3 reads CASSYSGVANYGYTF. The CDR3 DNA reads as TGTGCCAGCAGTTACTCAGGCGTCGCCAACTATGGCTACACCTTC.

The chain employs TRBV9 and TRBJ2-3; 7 positions match TRBD1. V lost 4 bases and J lost 1; bases outside the gene matches: 6. The germline V gene has CDR1 SGDLS and CDR2 YYNGEE. The CDR3 loop spans 15 amino acids. DNA of the CDR3: TGTGCCAGCAGCCCCCGACAGGGACGCACAGATACGCAGTATTTT. It codes for CASSPRQGRTDTQYF.

The chain has TRBV28 and TRBJ2-3; 7 nucleotides align to TRBD1. This CDR3 comprises 14 residues. Trimming cost V 4 bases and J 3 bases; bases outside gene matches: 4. Germline assignment: CDR1 MDHEN and CDR2 SYDVKM. CDR3 in amino acids: CASSSTGETDTQYF. For the CDR3, the DNA is TGTGCCAGCAGTTCTACAGGGGAAACAGATACGCAGTATTTT.

V usage is TRBV4-3 and J usage is TRBJ1-2; no clear D gene. Trimming removed 1 base at V and 8 bases at J, with 14 bases between. CDR3 length equals 14 residues. CDR1 is LGHNA and CDR2 is YSLEER in the germline V gene. Here the CDR3 reads CASSQVGAQGGYTF. The CDR3 region has the DNA TGCGCCAGCAGCCAAGTCGGCGCGCAAGGCGGCTACACCTTC.

This chain's CDR3 is CASRPTSASSYEQYF. DNA for the CDR3: TGTGCCAGCAGGCCCACTAGCGCCTCCTCCTACGAGCAGTACTTC. This chain joins TRBV7-9 and TRBJ2-7, with 7 bases fitting TRBD2. CDR3 size: 15 residues. Germline V gives CDR1 SEHNR, CDR2 FQNEAQ (reference sequence). The junction had 8 bases not matched to a gene; V was cut back by 6 bases and J by 0 bases.

This clone has just a few counts. In DNA, the CDR3 is TGTGCCAGCGGGCGGTTGAGCTCCTATAATTCACCCCTCCACTTT. Amino acids: CASGRLSSYNSPLHF. The chain combines TRBV2 with TRBJ1-6; D is ambiguous. Per the germline V gene, CDR1 is SNHLY and CDR2 is FYNNEI. V shed 8 bases and J shed 0 bases, with 11 bases lying between them. The CDR3 covers 15 residues.

The table lists this clone with a count of one. The chain has TRBV5-1 and TRBJ2-5, with a tentative D call TRBD2 (7 bases). The germline V gene encodes CDR1 SGHRS and CDR2 YFSETQ. This CDR3 is 15 amino acids long. V was trimmed by 5 bases and J by 2 bases, leaving 16 bases between them. The CDR3 is CASRPGGPRQETQYF. DNA for the CDR3: TGCGCCAGCAGGCCGGGGGGCCCTAGACAAGAGACCCAGTACTTC.